What follows is one T cell receptor (beta chain) and its context. It lacks a known antigen. No quality values exist for individual bases; no much larger clone is one base distant. TCR beta repertoires were profiled from peripheral blood of about a dozen young patients with multiple sclerosis to demonstrate the VDJtools post-analysis software. The patients with multiple sclerosis were children and adolescents between about 6 and 16 years of age. V sheds 0 bases and J sheds 3 bases, leaving 16 bases between their ends. CDR1 is given as SGHAT and CDR2 as FQDESV, both from the germline V gene (reference sequence). The CDR3 has 17 amino acids, counting the end cysteine and phenylalanine. Only CDR3 DNA is held: 51 bases, read in frame from base 1. The library was made by PCR. The listed sequencing device is Illumina HiSeq 2500. To reduce PCR and sequencing biases, unique molecular identifiers were built into the TCR beta cDNA libraries. Every 1 to 10 million input T cells yielded approximately 500,000 cDNA molecules, meaning each molecule approximated one T cell. Patient libraries were prepared and sequenced with the same protocol used for the earlier healthy control dataset. Samples belonging to the same batch were prepared together, multiplexed and sequenced on a shared HiSeq lane. As for how the authors treated the data: MIGEC was used to process the raw barcoded reads, and molecular identifier groups with only a single read were discarded before consensus assembly and CDR3 extraction. Clonotype tables were post-analysed with VDJtools, and diversity was normalized by down-sampling all datasets to the smallest sample size. To correct batch-related cross-sample contamination, repertoire overlap clustering matched CDR3 amino acid sequences but not nucleotide sequences. The raw public reads went through TCRdb reprocessing: fastp at Q25, MiXCR clone calling, in-frame beta chains kept. Here each entry gathers all rows of one CDR3 protein and keeps the most common genes and DNA. The V and J calls, along with clone size, are taken from TCRdb and not from the paper's own processing. The sample table records 600,000 to 750,000 distinct CDR3 sequences; 59% of these occur just once. Jointly, the top ten make up over 9% of the sample.

This sample is drawn from a study of post-analysis software for immune sequencing data (dated by TCRdb to the mid-2010s). Regarding the study in general: Relapsing-remitting, secondary progressive and progressive-relapsing multiple sclerosis were recorded as disease courses, and subtype annotation was lacking for some patients. The multiple sclerosis patient repertoires were compared with 10 or so previously published healthy control repertoires from donors aged about 6 to 26 years. A subset of samples was prepared in parallel using single-end sample barcoding, then pooled and co-amplified after Illumina adapter ligation.

The research as a whole found: The multiple sclerosis patient group was slightly younger than the control group. Patients showed significantly higher frequencies than controls for roughly five TRBV segments, among them TRBV5-6, TRBV5-1 and TRBV20-1. Significantly lower normalized Chao1 diversity was found in multiple sclerosis patients than in controls, suggesting substantial peripheral T-cell clonal expansion. Direct clustering with F measure showed strong co-clustering of samples prepared in the same batch, prompting a batch-effect correction.

Sequenced material: blood. The source of this sequence is a girl aged 2-10 years with multiple sclerosis. Recombination joined TRBV11-1 with TRBJ2-3; the D gene identity is not certain. The CDR3 loop reads CASSLAGFSQITDTQYF. The nucleotide sequence reads TGTGCCAGCAGCTTAGCTGGGTTTTCTCAGATTACAGATACGCAGTATTTT.